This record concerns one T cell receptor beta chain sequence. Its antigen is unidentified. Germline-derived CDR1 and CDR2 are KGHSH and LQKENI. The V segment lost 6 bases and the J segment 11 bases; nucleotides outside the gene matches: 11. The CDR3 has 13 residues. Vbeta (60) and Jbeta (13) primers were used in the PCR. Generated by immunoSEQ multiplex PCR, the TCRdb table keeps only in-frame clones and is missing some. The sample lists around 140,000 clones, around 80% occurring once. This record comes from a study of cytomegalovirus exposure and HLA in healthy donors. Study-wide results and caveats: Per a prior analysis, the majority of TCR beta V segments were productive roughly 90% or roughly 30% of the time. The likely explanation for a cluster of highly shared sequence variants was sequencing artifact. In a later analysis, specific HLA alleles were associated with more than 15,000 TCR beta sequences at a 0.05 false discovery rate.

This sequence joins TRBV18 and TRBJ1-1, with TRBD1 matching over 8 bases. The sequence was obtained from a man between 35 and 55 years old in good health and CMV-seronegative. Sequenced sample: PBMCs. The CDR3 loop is CASSLQGEVWAFF. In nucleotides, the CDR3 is TGTGCCAGCTCGCTACAGGGGGAGGTTTGGGCTTTCTTT.